One and the same sample provided the 14 T cell receptor beta chains below, sequenced in a study of Ad26.COV2.S vaccination and SARS-CoV-2 variants. This sample's treatment: around 19 received Ad26.COV2.S at low or high dose, single or two shots; roughly five received placebo; per-sample allocation not given. Material that was analyzed had been drawn on day 63 after the first vaccine or placebo injection. Generated by immunoSEQ multiplex PCR, the TCRdb table keeps only in-frame clones and is missing some. The data contain hundreds of thousands of clones, roughly 85% of them singletons. The sequences come from peripheral blood, collected in a trial of Ad26.COV2.S vaccine versus placebo. The source is a person aged 18-60 years who received the Ad26.COV2.S COVID-19 vaccine or a placebo.

The chain employs TRBV5-1 and TRBJ2-7; the match to TRBD1 covers 9 bases. The germline CDR1 and CDR2 sequences are SGHRS and YFSETQ. V lost 1 base, J lost 4 bases, and 3 bases stayed unmatched. The CDR3 covers 14 residues. The CDR3 DNA reads TGCGCCAGCAGCTTGACAGGGGGCCGTTACGAGCAGTACTTC. This encodes CASSLTGGRYEQYF.

This clone was detected only once. The chain combines TRBV27 with TRBJ1-1; D gene ambiguous. Germline lookup yields CDR1 MNHEY and CDR2 SMNVEV (reference sequence). There are 14 residues in the CDR3. Trimming left V 3 bases short and J 2 bases short, with 10 bases between. CDR3 sequence: CASSLSSYNTEAFF. The CDR3 region has the DNA TGTGCCAGCAGTTTGTCCAGCTATAACACTGAAGCTTTCTTT.

J is TRBJ2-7 and V is TRBV7-3; D gene uncertain. The V end lost 0 bases, the J end lost 1 base, and 10 bases lay between the germline ends. Germline V CDR1 and CDR2: SGHTA, FQGTGA. The CDR3 covers 15 residues. The CDR3 sequence is CASSLTGPLSYEQYF. Written as DNA, the CDR3 is TGTGCCAGCAGCTTAACAGGCCCACTTTCCTACGAGCAGTACTTC.

This clone was detected many times. The rearrangement links TRBV11-2 to TRBJ1-1; D remains unclear. Germline-derived CDR1 and CDR2 are SGHAT and FQNNGV. The CDR3 spans 12 residues. V lost 5 bases to trimming and J lost 7 bases, with 11 bases between them. This CDR3 is CASSPKEGEAFF. The CDR3 DNA reads as TGTGCCAGCAGCCCTAAAGAGGGTGAAGCTTTCTTT.

V gene TRBV5-4 combines with J gene TRBJ2-3; the D is unclear. Trimming pared 1 base from V and 6 bases from J, leaving 9 bases between. CDR3 length: 13 amino acids. Looked up from germline, CDR1 is SGHNT and CDR2 is YYREEE (reference sequence). CDR3 DNA: TGTGCCAGCAGCTTGTCACCTCAGGATACGCAGTATTTT. Encoded protein: CASSLSPQDTQYF.

The genes are TRBV19 and TRBJ1-1; D might be TRBD1 (6 bases). Germline V gene sequence: CDR1 LNHDA, CDR2 SQIVND (reference sequence). V was trimmed by 10 bases and J by 2 bases, leaving 20 bases between them. The CDR3 runs to 15 residues. This CDR3 reads CATQKWGQPNTEAFF. In DNA, the CDR3 is TGTGCCACCCAGAAATGGGGGCAGCCAAACACTGAAGCTTTCTTT.

The rearrangement links TRBV15 to TRBJ1-5; 10 positions agree with TRBD1. V shed 8 bases and J 7 bases; nucleotides not matched to a gene: 5. CDR1 LNHNV and CDR2 YYDKDF come from the germline V gene (reference sequence). CDR3 length equals 13 residues. In DNA, the CDR3 is TGTGCCACCTCCGGGACAGGGGACCAGCCCCAGCATTTT. Amino acids: CATSGTGDQPQHF.

The rearrangement joins TRBV6-6 to TRBJ1-2; D uncertain. Germline assignment: CDR1 MNHNY and CDR2 SVGAGI (reference sequence). Deletions cut 0 bases from V and 2 bases from J, with 7 bases between. This CDR3 region has 14 residues. The CDR3 is CASSYSEANYGYTF. The DNA for the CDR3 is TGTGCCAGCAGTTACTCGGAGGCAAACTATGGCTACACCTTC.

This clone was seen a few times. The chain recombines TRBV19 with TRBJ2-2; 10 nucleotides match TRBD1. V dropped 8 bases and J dropped 5; count of bases not matched to a gene: 5. CDR1 and CDR2 (germline): LNHDA, SQIVND (reference sequence). The CDR3 is made up of 14 amino acids. Written as DNA, the CDR3 is TGTGCCAGTCGCGACAGGGGGCTAACCGGGGAGCTGTTTTTT. Protein product: CASRDRGLTGELFF.

This chain connects TRBV5-1 to TRBJ1-5, with D perhaps TRBD1 (6 bases). Trimming stripped 7 bases from V and 8 bases from J, with 16 bases between. The germline V gene encodes CDR1 SGHRS and CDR2 YFSETQ. The CDR3 is 13 residues long. The CDR3 coding sequence is TGCGCCAGCTCCCGAGGGGGAGGTGAGCCCCAGCATTTT. Residues: CASSRGGGEPQHF.

The gene calls are TRBV12-5 and TRBJ2-7; 7 nucleotides match TRBD2. V trimming: 3 bases; J trimming: 4 bases; junction bases outside the gene matches: 3. Germline values: CDR1 LGHNT, CDR2 FRNRAP. The CDR3 runs to 13 residues. The CDR3 DNA reads TGTGCTAGTGGTTTCGGGACTACATACGAGCAGTACTTC. Protein sequence: CASGFGTTYEQYF.

This clone was detected once. This rearrangement joins TRBV7-9 to TRBJ2-2; no definite D call. Trimming left V 8 bases short and J 6 bases short, with 10 bases between. The germline V gene has CDR1 SEHNR and CDR2 FQNEAQ (reference sequence). This CDR3 contains 12 residues. Here the CDR3 DNA reads TGTGCCAGCGAGACGTACGCCGGGGAGCTGTTTTTT. As protein: CASETYAGELFF.

The V gene is TRBV5-4, the J gene TRBJ2-1, with 7 bases identical to TRBD2. V was pared by 0 bases and J by 3 bases, with 6 bases of the junction left unmatched. CDR1 is SGHNT, CDR2 YYREEE, per germline (reference sequence). This CDR3 contains 16 residues. The CDR3 is CASSLGGASGYNEQFF. The CDR3 nucleotides are TGTGCCAGCAGCTTGGGAGGGGCTAGCGGCTACAATGAGCAGTTCTTC.

V gene TRBV10-3 combines with J gene TRBJ2-7; a possible D gene is TRBD2 (5 bases). The CDR3 is 13 amino acids. Trimming took off 10 bases at V and 3 bases at J, with 16 bases between the two ends. Germline CDR1 reads ENHRY; CDR2 reads SYGVKD. The CDR3 loop reads CATLPEEYYEQYF. Here the CDR3 DNA reads TGTGCCACTCTTCCGGAGGAGTACTACGAGCAGTACTTC.